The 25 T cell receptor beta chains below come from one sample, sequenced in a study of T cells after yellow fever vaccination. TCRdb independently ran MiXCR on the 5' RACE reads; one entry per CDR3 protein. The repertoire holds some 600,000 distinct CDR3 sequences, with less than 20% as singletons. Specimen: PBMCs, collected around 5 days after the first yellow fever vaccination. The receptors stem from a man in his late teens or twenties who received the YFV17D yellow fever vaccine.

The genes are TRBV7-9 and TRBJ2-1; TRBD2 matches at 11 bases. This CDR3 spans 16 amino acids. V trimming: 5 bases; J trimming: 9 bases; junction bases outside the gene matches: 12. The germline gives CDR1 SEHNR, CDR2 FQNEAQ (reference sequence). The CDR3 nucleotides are TGTGCCAGCAGCCGACGTCTAGCGGGGGGTTTTCTTGAGCAGTTCTTC. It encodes CASSRRLAGGFLEQFF. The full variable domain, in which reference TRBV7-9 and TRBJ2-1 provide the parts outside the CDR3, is DTGVSQNPRHKITKRGQNVTFRCDPISEHNRLYWYRQTLGQGPEFLTYFQNEAQLEKSRLLSDRFSAERPKGSFSTLEIQRTEQGDSAMYLCASSRRLAGGFLEQFFGPGTRLTVL.

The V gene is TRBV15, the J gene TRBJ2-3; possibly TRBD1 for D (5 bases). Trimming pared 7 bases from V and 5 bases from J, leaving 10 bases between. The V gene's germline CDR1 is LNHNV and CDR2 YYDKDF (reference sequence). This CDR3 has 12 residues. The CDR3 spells CATTQGRDTQYF. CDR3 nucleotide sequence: TGTGCCACCACGCAGGGCCGAGATACGCAGTATTTT.

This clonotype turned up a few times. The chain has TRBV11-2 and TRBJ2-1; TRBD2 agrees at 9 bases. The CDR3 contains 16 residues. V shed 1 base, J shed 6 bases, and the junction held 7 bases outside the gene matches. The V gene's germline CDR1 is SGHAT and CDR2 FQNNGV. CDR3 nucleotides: TGTGCCAGCAGCTTAGTTTCGCGGGGGGGTCGCAATGAGCAGTTCTTC. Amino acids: CASSLVSRGGRNEQFF.

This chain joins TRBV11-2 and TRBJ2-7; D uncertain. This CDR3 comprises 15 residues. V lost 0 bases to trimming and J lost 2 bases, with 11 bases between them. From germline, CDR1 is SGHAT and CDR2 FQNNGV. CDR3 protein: CASSLDSDGTYEQYF. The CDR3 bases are TGTGCCAGCAGCTTAGATTCCGACGGAACCTACGAGCAGTACTTC.

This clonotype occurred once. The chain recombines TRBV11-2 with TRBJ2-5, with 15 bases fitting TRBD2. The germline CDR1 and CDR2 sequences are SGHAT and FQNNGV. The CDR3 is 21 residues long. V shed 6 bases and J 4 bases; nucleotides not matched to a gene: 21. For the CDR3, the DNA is TGTGCCAGCAGGGTCCACACCGGACTAGCGGGGGGGGCGGCCCCTTCAGAGACCCAGTACTTC. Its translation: CASRVHTGLAGGAAPSETQYF. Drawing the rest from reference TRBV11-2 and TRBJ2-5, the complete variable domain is EAGVAQSPRYKIIEKRQSVAFWCNPISGHATLYWYQQILGQGPKLLIQFQNNGVVDDSQLPKDRFSAERLKGVDSTLKIQPAKLEDSAVYLCASRVHTGLAGGAAPSETQYFGPGTRLLVL.

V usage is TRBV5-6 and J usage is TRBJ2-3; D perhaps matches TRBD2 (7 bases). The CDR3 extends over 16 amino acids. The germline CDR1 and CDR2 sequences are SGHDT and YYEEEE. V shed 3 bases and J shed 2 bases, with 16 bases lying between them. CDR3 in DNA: TGTGCCAGCAGCTCCCGAGGGGGGGGCGCCACAGATACGCAGTATTTT. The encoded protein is CASSSRGGGATDTQYF.

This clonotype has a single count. CDR3 region: CASSQREQGWSNQPQHF. CDR3 DNA: TGCGCCAGCAGCCAAAGGGAACAGGGCTGGAGCAATCAGCCCCAGCATTTT. V gene TRBV4-1 combines with J gene TRBJ1-5; possible D gene TRBD1, 6 bases. V lost 2 bases, J lost 1 base, and 15 bases lay in between. The CDR3 has 17 amino acids. In germline, CDR1 is MGHRA, CDR2 YSYEKL.

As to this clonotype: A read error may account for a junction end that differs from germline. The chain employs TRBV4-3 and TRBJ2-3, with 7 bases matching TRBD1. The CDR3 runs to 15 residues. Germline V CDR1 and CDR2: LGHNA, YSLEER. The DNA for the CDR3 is TGCGCCAGCAGCCATGGGACAGAAAGCACAGATACGCAGAATTTT. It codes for CASSHGTESTDTQNF.

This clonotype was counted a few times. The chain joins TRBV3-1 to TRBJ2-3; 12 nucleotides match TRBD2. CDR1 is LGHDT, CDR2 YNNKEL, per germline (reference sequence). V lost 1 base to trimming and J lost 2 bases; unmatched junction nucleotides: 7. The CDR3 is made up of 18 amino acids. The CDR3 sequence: CASSQVWASGGATDTQYF. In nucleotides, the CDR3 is TGTGCCAGCAGCCAAGTTTGGGCTAGCGGGGGGGCCACAGATACGCAGTATTTT.

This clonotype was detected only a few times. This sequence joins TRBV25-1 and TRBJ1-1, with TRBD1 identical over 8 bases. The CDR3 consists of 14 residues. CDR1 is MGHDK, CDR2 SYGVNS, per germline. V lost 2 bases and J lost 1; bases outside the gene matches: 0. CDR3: CASSEGTGNTEAFF. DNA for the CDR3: TGTGCCAGCAGTGAAGGGACAGGGAACACTGAAGCTTTCTTT.

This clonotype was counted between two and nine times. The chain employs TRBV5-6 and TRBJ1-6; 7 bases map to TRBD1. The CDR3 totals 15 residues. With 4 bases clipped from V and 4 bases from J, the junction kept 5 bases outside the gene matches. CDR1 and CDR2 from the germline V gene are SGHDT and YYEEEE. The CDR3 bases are TGTGCCAGCAGCCTAAGCAGGGGGTATAATTCACCCCTCCACTTT. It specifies CASSLSRGYNSPLHF.

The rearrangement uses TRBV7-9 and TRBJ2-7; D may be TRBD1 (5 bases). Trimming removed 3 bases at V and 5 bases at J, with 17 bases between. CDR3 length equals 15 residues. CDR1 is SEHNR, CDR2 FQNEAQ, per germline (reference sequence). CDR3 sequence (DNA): TGTGCCAGCAGCTTCGAAGCAGGGTCTTCCCACGAGCAGTACTTC. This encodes CASSFEAGSSHEQYF. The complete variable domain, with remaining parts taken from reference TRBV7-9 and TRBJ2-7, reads DTGVSQNPRHKITKRGQNVTFRCDPISEHNRLYWYRQTLGQGPEFLTYFQNEAQLEKSRLLSDRFSAERPKGSFSTLEIQRTEQGDSAMYLCASSFEAGSSHEQYFGPGTRLTVT.

The CDR3 bases are TGTGCCAGCAGCTTAGATCAGGGTGGCGACATTCAGTACTTC. Translating it yields CASSLDQGGDIQYF. J is TRBJ2-4 and V is TRBV7-9, with D tentatively TRBD1 (5 bases). Trimming cost V 1 base and J 8 bases, with 12 bases left between them. The germline gives CDR1 SEHNR, CDR2 FQNEAQ (reference sequence). This CDR3 region has 14 residues.

The CDR3 DNA follows: TGTGCCAGCAGCCTCTTGACCGGGACTAGCGGACCGCGCGGCACCGGGGAGCTGTTTTTT. The encoded protein is CASSLLTGTSGPRGTGELFF. The genes are TRBV3-1 and TRBJ2-2; the match to TRBD2 covers 11 bases. The CDR3 runs 20 residues. Trimming removed 4 bases from V and 4 bases from J; junction bases left unmatched: 17. Germline V CDR1 and CDR2: LGHDT, YNNKEL (reference sequence).

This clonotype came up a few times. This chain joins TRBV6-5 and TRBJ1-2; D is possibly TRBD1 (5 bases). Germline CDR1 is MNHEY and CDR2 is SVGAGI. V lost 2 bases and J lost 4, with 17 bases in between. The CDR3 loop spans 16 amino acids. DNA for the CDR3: TGTGCCAGCAGTTACGGACCCCGGGGCCCTATCTATGGCTACACCTTC. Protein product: CASSYGPRGPIYGYTF.

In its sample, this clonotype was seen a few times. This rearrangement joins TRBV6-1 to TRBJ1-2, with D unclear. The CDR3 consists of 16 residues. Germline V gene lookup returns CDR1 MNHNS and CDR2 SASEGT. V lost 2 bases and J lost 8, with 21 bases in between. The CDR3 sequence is CASSEPRETPVRGYTF. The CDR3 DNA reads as TGTGCCAGCAGTGAACCTAGGGAGACACCTGTTAGAGGCTACACCTTC.

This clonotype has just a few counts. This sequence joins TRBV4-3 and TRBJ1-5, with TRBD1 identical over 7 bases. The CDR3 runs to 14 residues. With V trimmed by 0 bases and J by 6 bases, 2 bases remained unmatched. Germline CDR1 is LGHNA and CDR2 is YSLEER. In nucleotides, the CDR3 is TGCGCCAGCAGCCAAGACAGGGGGTTTCAGCCCCAGCATTTT. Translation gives CASSQDRGFQPQHF.

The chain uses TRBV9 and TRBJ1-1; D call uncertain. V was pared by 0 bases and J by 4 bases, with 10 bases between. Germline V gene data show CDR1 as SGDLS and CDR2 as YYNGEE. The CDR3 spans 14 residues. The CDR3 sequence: CASSVDSARTEAFF. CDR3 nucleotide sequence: TGTGCCAGCAGCGTAGACAGCGCCCGCACTGAAGCTTTCTTT.

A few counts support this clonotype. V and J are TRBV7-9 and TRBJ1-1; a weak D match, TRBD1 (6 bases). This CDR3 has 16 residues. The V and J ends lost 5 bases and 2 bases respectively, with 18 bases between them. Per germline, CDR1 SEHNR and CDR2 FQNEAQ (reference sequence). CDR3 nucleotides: TGTGCCAGCAGCACGCGATCAGGGGCCCGAAACACTGAAGCTTTCTTT. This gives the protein CASSTRSGARNTEAFF.

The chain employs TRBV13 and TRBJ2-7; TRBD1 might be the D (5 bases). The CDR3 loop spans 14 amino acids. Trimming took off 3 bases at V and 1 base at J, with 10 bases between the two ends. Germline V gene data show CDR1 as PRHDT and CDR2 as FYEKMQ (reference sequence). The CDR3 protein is CASSFGKGSYEQYF. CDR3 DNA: TGTGCCAGCAGCTTTGGTAAGGGGTCCTACGAGCAGTACTTC. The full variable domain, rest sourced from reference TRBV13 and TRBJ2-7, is AAGVIQSPRHLIKEKRETATLKCYPIPRHDTVYWYQQGPGQDPQFLISFYEKMQSDKGSIPDRFSAQQFSDYHSELNMSSLELGDSALYFCASSFGKGSYEQYFGPGTRLTVT.

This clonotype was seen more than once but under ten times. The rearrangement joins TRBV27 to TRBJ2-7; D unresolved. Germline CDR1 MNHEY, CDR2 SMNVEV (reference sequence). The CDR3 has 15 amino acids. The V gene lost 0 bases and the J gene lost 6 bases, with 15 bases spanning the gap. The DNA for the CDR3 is TGTGCCAGCAGTTTATCATCCCAAATCGGTACCGAGCAGTACTTC. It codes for CASSLSSQIGTEQYF.

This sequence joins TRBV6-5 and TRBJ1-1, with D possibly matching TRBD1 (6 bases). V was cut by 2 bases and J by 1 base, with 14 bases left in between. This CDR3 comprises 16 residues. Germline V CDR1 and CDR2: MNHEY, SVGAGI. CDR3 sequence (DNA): TGTGCCAGCAGTTACGACGGGGGGCGGAGGAACACTGAAGCTTTCTTT. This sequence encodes CASSYDGGRRNTEAFF.

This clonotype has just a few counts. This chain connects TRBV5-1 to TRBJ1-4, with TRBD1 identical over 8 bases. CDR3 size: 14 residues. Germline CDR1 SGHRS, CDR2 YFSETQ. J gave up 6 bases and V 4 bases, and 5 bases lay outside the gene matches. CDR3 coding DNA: TGCGCCAGCAGCCGCAGGGGGCCGGATGAAAAACTGTTTTTT. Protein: CASSRRGPDEKLFF.

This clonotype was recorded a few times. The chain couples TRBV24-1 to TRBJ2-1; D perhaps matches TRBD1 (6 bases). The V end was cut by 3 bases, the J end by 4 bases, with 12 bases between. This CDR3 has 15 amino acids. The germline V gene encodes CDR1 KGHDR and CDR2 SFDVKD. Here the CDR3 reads CATSDNDRRYNEQFF. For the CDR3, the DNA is TGTGCCACCAGTGATAACGACAGGCGATACAATGAGCAGTTCTTC.

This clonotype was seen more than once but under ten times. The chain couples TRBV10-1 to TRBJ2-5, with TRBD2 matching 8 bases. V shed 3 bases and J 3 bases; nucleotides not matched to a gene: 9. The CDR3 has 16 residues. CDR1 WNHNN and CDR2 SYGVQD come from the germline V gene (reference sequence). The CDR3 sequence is CASSDTPAGVKETQYF. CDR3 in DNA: TGCGCCAGCAGTGACACCCCAGCGGGGGTAAAAGAGACCCAGTACTTC.